This T cell receptor beta chain was captured by sequencing in a study of breast tumors, draining lymph nodes, adjacent tissues. Study conclusions and caveats: Tumors had less TCR diversity than lymph nodes, more than nontumor tissue. The data were judged consistent with most tumor T cells coming from lymph node and expanding in tumor. Tumor and nontumor repertoires were significantly more similar in luminal-like than in basal-like breast cancer.

TCRdb itself ran the multiplex PCR reads through MiXCR, one entry per CDR3 protein. Altogether about 22,000 distinct CDR3 sequences are present, roughly three fifths being singletons, with the ten largest covering roughly 19%. On this clonotype itself: Its specificity is not known.

The source of this sequence is a female donor with breast cancer. Some clones in this sample may be carry-over from other donors' samples. The sequencing sample was made of tumor-adjacent breast tissue.

The CDR3 DNA reads as TGTGCCAGTACAGGGCCCAGCAATCAGCCCCAGCATTTT. Its protein product is CASTGPSNQPQHF. The V call is TRBV2, the J call TRBJ1-5, with D perhaps TRBD1 (6 bases). Trimming took 9 bases from V and 1 from J, leaving 10 bases between them. The CDR3 runs to 13 residues. CDR1 is SNHLY, CDR2 FYNNEI, per germline.